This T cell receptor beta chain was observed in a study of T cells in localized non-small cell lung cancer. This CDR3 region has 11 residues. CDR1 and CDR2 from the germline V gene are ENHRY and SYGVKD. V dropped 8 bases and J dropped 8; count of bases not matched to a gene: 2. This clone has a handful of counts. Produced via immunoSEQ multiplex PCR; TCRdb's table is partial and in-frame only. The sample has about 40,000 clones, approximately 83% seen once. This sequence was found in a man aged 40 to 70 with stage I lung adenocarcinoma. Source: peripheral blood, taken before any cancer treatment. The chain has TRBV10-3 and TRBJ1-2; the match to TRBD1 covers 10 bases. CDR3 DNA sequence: TGTGCCATCGCGGACAGGGGGGGCTACACCTTC. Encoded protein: CAIADRGGYTF.